The sequence of this T cell receptor (beta chain) was determined in a study of blood T cell repertoires in COVID-19. Repertoires were generated with immunoSEQ multiplex PCR, while TCRdb's copy carries only in-frame clones and drops some. Among 130,000 to 150,000 clones listed, around 75% were seen once. The table lists this clone with a few counts. Trimming cost V 2 bases and J 8 bases, with 13 bases left between them. The CDR3 sequence is 13 residues long. Germline CDR1 is SGHNT and CDR2 is YYREEE (reference sequence). The TCR was taken from a woman between 65 and 79 years old with COVID-19, enrolled during active disease. The gene calls are TRBV5-4 and TRBJ1-2, with D tentatively TRBD1 (6 bases). Sample: peripheral blood. The CDR3 loop reads CASSLQGTAGYTF. CDR3 nucleotide sequence: TGTGCCAGCAGCTTACAGGGAACGGCGGGCTACACCTTC.